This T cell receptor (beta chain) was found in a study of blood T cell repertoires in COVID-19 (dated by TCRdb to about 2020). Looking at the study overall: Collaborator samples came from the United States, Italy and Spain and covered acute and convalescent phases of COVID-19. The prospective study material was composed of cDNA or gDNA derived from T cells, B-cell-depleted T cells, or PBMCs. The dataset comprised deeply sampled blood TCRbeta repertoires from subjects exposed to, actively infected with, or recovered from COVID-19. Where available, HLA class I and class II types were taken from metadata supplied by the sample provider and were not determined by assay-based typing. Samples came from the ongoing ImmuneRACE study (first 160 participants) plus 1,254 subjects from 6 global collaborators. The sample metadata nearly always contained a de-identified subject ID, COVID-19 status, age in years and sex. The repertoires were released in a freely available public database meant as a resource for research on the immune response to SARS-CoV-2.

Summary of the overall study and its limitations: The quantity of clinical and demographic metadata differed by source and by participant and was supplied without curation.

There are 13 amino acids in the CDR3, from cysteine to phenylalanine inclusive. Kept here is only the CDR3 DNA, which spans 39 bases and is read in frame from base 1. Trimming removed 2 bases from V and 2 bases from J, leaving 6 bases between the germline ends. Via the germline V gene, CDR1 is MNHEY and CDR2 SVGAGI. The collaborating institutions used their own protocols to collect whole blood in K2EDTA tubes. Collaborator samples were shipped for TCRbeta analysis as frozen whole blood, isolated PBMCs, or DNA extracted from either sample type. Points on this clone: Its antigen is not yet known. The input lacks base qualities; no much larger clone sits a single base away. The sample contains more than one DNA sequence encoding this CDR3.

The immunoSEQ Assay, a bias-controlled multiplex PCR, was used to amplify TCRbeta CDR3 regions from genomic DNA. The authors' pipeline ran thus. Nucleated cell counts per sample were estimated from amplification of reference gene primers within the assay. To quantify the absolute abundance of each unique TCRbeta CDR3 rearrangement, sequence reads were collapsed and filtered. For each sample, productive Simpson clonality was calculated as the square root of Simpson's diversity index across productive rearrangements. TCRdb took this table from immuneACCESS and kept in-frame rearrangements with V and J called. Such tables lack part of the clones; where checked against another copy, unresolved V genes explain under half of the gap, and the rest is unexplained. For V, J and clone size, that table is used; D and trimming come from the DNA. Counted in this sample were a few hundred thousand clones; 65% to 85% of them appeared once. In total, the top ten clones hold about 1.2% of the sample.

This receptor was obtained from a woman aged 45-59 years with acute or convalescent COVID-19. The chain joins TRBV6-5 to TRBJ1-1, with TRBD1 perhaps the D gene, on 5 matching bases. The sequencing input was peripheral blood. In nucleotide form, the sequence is TGTGCCAGCAGTTACGACAGAAACACTGAAGCTTTCTTT. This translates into CASSYDRNTEAFF.